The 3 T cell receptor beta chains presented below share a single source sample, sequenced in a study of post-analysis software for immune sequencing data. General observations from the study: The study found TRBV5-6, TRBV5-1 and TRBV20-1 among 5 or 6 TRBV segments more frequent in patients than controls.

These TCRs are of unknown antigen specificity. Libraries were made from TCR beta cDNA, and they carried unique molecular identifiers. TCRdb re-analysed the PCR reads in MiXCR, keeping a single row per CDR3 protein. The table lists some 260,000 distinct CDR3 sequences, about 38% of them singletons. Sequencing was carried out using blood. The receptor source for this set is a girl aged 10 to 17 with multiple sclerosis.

The CDR3 here is CASTPDELIEAFF. CDR3 DNA sequence: TGTGCCAGCACCCCCGACGAGCTCATTGAAGCTTTCTTT. V and J are TRBV2 and TRBJ1-1; D is ambiguous. Germline V gene sequence: CDR1 SNHLY, CDR2 FYNNEI. V was pared by 7 bases and J by 7 bases, with 16 bases between. This CDR3 is 13 amino acids long.

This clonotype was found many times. The CDR3 DNA reads TGCAGTGCTAATTTGGAGGGCCTGTACAATGAGCAGTTCTTC. Its translation: CSANLEGLYNEQFF. The rearrangement links TRBV20-1 to TRBJ2-1; TRBD2 might be the D (6 bases). V was shortened by 4 bases and J by 4 bases, with 14 bases between the two germline ends. The CDR3 consists of 14 residues. Per germline, CDR1 DFQATT and CDR2 SNEGSKA (reference sequence).

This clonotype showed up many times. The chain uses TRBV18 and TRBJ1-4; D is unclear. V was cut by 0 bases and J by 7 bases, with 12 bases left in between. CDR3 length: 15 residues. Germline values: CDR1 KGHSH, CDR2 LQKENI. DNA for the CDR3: TGTGCCAGCTCACCACCCTCGGTTAAGGCTGAAAAACTGTTTTTT. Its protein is CASSPPSVKAEKLFF.